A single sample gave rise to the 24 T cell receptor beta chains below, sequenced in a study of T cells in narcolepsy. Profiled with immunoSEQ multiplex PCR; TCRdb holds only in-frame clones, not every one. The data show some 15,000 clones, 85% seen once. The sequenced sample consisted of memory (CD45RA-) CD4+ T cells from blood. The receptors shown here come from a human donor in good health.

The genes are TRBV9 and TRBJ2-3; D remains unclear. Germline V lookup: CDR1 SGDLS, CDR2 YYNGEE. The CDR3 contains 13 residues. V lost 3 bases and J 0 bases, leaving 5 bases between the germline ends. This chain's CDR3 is CASSAPSTDTQYF. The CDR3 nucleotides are TGTGCCAGCAGCGCCCCTAGCACAGATACGCAGTATTTT.

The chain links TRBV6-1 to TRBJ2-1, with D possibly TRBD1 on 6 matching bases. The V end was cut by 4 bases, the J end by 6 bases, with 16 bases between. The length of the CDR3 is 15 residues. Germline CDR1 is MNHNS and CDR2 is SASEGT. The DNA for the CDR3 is TGTGCCAGCAGTGCAGCAGGGGTGGGGACCAATGAGCAGTTCTTC. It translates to CASSAAGVGTNEQFF.

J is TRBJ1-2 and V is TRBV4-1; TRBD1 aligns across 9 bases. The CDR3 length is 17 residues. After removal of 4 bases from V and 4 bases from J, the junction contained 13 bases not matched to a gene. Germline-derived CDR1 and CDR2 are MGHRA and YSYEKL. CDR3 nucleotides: TGCGCCAGCAGCCCATTGGCAGCCGGGACAGGGAGCTATGGCTACACCTTC. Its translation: CASSPLAAGTGSYGYTF.

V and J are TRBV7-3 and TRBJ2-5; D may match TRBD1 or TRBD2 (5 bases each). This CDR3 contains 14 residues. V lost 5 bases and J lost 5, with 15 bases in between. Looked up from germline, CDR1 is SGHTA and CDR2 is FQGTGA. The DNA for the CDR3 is TGTGCCAGCAGCCCTAATGGGGGTCGCGAGACCCAGTACTTC. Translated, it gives CASSPNGGRETQYF.

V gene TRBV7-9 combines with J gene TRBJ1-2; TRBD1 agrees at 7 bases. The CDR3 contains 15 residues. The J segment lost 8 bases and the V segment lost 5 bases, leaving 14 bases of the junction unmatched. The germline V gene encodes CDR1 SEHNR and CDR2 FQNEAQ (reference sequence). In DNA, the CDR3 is TGTGCCAGCAGCCCGATCGACAGGGCCGCGAGAGGCTACACCTTC. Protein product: CASSPIDRAARGYTF. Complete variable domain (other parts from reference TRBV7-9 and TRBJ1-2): DTGVSQNPRHKITKRGQNVTFRCDPISEHNRLYWYRQTLGQGPEFLTYFQNEAQLEKSRLLSDRFSAERPKGSFSTLEIQRTEQGDSAMYLCASSPIDRAARGYTFGSGTRLTVV.

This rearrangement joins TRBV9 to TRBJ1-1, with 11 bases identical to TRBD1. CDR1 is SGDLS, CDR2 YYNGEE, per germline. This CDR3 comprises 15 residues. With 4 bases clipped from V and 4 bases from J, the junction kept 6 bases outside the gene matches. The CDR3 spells CASSSSGTGGTEAFF. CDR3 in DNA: TGTGCCAGCAGCTCTTCCGGGACAGGGGGCACTGAAGCTTTCTTT.

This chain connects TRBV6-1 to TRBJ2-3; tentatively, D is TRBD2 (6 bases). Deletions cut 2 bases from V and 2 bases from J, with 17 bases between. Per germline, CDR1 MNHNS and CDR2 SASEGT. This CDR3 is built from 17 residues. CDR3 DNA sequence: TGTGCCAGCAGTGAACAGGGTTGGGGGGTCAACACAGATACGCAGTATTTT. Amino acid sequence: CASSEQGWGVNTDTQYF.

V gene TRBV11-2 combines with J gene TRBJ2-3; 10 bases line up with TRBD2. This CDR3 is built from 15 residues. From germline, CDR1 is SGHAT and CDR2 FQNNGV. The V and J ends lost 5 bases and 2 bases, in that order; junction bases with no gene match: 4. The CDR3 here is CASSTGTSVTDTQYF. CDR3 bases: TGTGCCAGCAGCACCGGGACTAGCGTCACAGATACGCAGTATTTT.

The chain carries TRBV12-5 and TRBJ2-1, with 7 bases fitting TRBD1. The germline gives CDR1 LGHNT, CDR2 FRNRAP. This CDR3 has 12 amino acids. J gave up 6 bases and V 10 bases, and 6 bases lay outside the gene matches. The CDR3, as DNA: TGTGCTACATCGGACAGGATCAATGAGCAGTTCTTC. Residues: CATSDRINEQFF.

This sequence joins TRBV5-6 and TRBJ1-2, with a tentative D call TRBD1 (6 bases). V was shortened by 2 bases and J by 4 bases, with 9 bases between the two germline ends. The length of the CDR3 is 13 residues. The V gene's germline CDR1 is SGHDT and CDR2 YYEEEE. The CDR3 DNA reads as TGTGCCAGCAGCTTAGGACAGCCCTATGGCTACACCTTC. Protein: CASSLGQPYGYTF. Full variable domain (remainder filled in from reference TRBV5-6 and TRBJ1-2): DAGVTQSPTHLIKTRGQQVTLRCSPKSGHDTVSWYQQALGQGPQFIFQYYEEEERQRGNFPDRFSGHQFPNYSSELNVNALLLGDSALYLCASSLGQPYGYTFGSGTRLTVV.

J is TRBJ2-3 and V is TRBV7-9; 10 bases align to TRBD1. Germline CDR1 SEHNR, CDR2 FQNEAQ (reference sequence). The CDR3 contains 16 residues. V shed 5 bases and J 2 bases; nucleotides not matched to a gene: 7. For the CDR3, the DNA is TGTGCCAGCAGCCTGACAGGGGGCGGCCCCACAGATACGCAGTATTTT. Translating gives CASSLTGGGPTDTQYF.

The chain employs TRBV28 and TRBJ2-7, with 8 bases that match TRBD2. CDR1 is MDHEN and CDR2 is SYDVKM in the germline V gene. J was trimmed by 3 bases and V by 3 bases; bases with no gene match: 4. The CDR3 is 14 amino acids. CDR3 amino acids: CASSLAGRVYEQYF. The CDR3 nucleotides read TGTGCCAGCAGTTTGGCCGGGAGGGTCTACGAGCAGTACTTC.

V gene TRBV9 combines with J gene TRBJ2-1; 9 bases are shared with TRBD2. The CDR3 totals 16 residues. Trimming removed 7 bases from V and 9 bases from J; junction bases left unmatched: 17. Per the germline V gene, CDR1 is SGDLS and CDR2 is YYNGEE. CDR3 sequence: CASRGGGGRAYSEQFF. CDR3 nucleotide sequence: TGTGCCAGCCGCGGGGGGGGCGGGAGGGCCTATAGTGAGCAGTTCTTC.

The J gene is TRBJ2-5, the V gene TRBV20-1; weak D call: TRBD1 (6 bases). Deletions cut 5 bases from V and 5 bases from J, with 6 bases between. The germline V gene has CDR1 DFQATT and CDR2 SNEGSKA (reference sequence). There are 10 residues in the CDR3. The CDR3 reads CSAGGETQYF. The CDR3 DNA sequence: TGCAGTGCTGGGGGCGAGACCCAGTACTTC.

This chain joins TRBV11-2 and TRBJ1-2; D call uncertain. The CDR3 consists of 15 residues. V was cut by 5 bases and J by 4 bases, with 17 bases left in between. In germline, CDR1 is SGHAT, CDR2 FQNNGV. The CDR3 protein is CASSPREGTSYGYTF. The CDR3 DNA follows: TGTGCCAGCAGCCCTAGGGAGGGCACTTCCTATGGCTACACCTTC.

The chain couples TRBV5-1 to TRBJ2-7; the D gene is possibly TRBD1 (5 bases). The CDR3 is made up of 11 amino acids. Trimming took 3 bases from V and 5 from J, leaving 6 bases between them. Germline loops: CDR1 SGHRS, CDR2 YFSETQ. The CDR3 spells CASSSDNEQYF. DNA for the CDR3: TGCGCCAGCAGCTCGGACAACGAGCAGTACTTC. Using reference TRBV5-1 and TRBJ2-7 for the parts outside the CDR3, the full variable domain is KAGVTQTPRYLIKTRGQQVTLSCSPISGHRSVSWYQQTPGQGLQFLFEYFSETQRNKGNFPGRFSGRQFSNSRSEMNVSTLELGDSALYLCASSSDNEQYFGPGTRLTVT.

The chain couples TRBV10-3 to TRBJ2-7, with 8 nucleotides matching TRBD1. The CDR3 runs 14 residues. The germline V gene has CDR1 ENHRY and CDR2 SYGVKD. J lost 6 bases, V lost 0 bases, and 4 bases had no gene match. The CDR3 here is CAISESAGGGEQYF. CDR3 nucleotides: TGTGCCATCAGTGAGTCAGCAGGGGGCGGCGAGCAGTACTTC.

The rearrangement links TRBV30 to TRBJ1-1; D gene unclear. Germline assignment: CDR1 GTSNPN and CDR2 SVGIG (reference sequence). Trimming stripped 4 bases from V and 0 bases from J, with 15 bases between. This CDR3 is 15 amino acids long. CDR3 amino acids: CAWTATKFMNTEAFF. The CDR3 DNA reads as TGTGCCTGGACAGCTACCAAGTTCATGAACACTGAAGCTTTCTTT.

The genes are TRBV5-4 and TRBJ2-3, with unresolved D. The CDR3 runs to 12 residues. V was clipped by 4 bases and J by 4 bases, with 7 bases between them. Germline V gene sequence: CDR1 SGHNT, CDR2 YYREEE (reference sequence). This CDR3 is CASSPQPDTQYF. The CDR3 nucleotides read TGTGCCAGCAGCCCCCAACCAGATACGCAGTATTTT. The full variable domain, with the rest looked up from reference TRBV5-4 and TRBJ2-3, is ETGVTQSPTHLIKTRGQQVTLRCSSQSGHNTVSWYQQALGQGPQFIFQYYREEENGRGNFPPRFSGLQFPNYSSELNVNALELDDSALYLCASSPQPDTQYFGPGTRLTVL.

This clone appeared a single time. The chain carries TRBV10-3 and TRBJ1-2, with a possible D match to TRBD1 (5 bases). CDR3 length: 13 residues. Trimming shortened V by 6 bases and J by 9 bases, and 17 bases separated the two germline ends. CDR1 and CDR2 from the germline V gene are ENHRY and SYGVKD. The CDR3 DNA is TGTGCCATCAGGCCGACAGCTCAAGGGAGCTACACCTTC. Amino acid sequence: CAIRPTAQGSYTF.

The CDR3 region is CASSPTILARREQYF. DNA for the CDR3: TGTGCCAGCAGCCCGACAATACTAGCGAGACGGGAGCAGTACTTC. The chain uses TRBV6-1 and TRBJ2-7, with 7 bases aligning to TRBD2. The germline V gene has CDR1 MNHNS and CDR2 SASEGT. There are 15 residues in the CDR3. After removal of 6 bases from V and 7 bases from J, the junction contained 15 bases not matched to a gene.

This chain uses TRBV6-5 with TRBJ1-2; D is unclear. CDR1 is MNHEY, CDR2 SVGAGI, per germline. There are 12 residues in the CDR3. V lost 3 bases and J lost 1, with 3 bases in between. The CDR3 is CASSYNNYGYTF. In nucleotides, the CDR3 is TGTGCCAGCAGTTATAATAACTATGGCTACACCTTC.

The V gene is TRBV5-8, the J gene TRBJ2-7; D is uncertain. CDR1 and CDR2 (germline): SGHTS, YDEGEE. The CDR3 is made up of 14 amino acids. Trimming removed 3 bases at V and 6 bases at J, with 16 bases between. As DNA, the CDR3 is TGTGCCAGCAGCTCCGGACGGTTGGCAGGCGAGCAGTACTTC. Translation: CASSSGRLAGEQYF.

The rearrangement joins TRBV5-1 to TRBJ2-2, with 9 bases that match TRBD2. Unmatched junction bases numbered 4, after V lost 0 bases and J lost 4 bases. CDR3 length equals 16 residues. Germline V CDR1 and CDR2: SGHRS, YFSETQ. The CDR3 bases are TGCGCCAGCAGCTTGGCCCAGGGACTAGCCACCGGGGAGCTGTTTTTT. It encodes CASSLAQGLATGELFF.